Following are 31 T cell receptor beta chains from one sample sequenced in a study of memory CD4+ T cells and cytomegalovirus serostatus. Clones were read by immunoSEQ multiplex PCR, and TCRdb kept only the in-frame ones, dropping some. The sample consists of about 58,000 clones, less than 85% of them appearing once. The sort gate was single viable CD3+CD4+CD8-CD45RO+ cells for memory CD4+ T cells. Sequenced material: memory CD4+ T cells from blood. The receptors stem from an adult in good health and CMV-seronegative. Some clones in this sample may be carry-over from other donors' samples.

The chain recombines TRBV19 with TRBJ2-7, with D possibly matching TRBD2 (6 bases). Germline CDR1 and CDR2: LNHDA and SQIVND (reference sequence). V lost 7 bases, J lost 8 bases, and 15 bases lay in between. The CDR3 is made up of 12 amino acids. CDR3 sequence: CASTGDGRKQYF. The CDR3 DNA reads TGTGCCAGTACCGGGGACGGGAGAAAGCAGTACTTC.

The J gene is TRBJ2-3, the V gene TRBV7-2; D unclear. Germline V gives CDR1 SGHTA, CDR2 FQGNSA. This CDR3 contains 12 residues. The V end lost 6 bases, the J end lost 1 base, and 5 bases lay between the germline ends. The CDR3 bases are TGTGCCAGCAGAACAGGCACAGATACGCAGTATTTT. Amino acid sequence: CASRTGTDTQYF.

The rearrangement uses TRBV27 and TRBJ2-3, with 7 nucleotides matching TRBD1. This CDR3 has 15 amino acids. Germline-derived CDR1 and CDR2 are MNHEY and SMNVEV (reference sequence). The J segment lost 3 bases and the V segment lost 4 bases, leaving 7 bases of the junction unmatched. CDR3 protein: CASSSTGSWTDTQYF. The CDR3 DNA follows: TGTGCCAGCAGTTCGACAGGGTCGTGGACAGATACGCAGTATTTT.

J is TRBJ1-3 and V is TRBV19; perhaps TRBD1 as D (6 bases). CDR1 and CDR2 from the germline V gene are LNHDA and SQIVND (reference sequence). V was trimmed by 8 bases and J by 0 bases, leaving 14 bases between them. CDR3 length: 15 amino acids. The CDR3: CASLQRGSSGNTIYF. In nucleotides, the CDR3 is TGTGCCAGTTTGCAGAGGGGGAGCTCTGGAAACACCATATATTTT.

This chain uses TRBV19 with TRBJ1-5; D not resolved. This CDR3 is built from 18 residues. CDR1 is LNHDA, CDR2 SQIVND, per germline (reference sequence). V gave up 0 bases and J gave up 0 bases, with 15 bases separating them. This CDR3 reads CASSIDLWALDSNQPQHF. Written as DNA, the CDR3 is TGTGCCAGTAGTATAGATCTGTGGGCATTGGATAGCAATCAGCCCCAGCATTTT.

The V call is TRBV28, the J call TRBJ2-7; TRBD2 matches at 9 bases. CDR1 and CDR2 (germline): MDHEN, SYDVKM. CDR3 length equals 16 residues. V lost 2 bases, J lost 4 bases, and 9 bases stayed unmatched. The CDR3 DNA follows: TGTGCCAGCAGTTTAGGTGGGGCTAGCGGGACGTACGAGCAGTACTTC. Translation: CASSLGGASGTYEQYF.

This clone came up a few times. The chain couples TRBV7-8 to TRBJ2-7, with D possibly called TRBD1 or TRBD2 (5 bases each). V lost 3 bases to trimming and J lost 0 bases, with 12 bases between them. CDR3 size: 15 residues. CDR1 SGHVS and CDR2 FQNEAQ come from the germline V gene. CDR3 sequence (DNA): TGTGCCAGCAGCTTGGGACGGGACCCCTCCTACGAGCAGTACTTC. Encoded protein: CASSLGRDPSYEQYF.

The chain joins TRBV9 to TRBJ2-1; 9 nucleotides align to TRBD1. This CDR3 region has 16 residues. The germline gives CDR1 SGDLS, CDR2 YYNGEE. V shed 3 bases and J 3 bases; nucleotides not matched to a gene: 7. CDR3 loop: CASSETGQGYYNEQFF. The CDR3 DNA is TGTGCCAGCAGCGAGACGGGACAGGGATACTACAATGAGCAGTTCTTC. Variable domain in full (rest from reference TRBV9 and TRBJ2-1): DSGVTQTPKHLITATGQRVTLRCSPRSGDLSVYWYQQSLDQGLQFLIQYYNGEERAKGNILERFSAQQFPDLHSELNLSSLELGDSALYFCASSETGQGYYNEQFFGPGTRLTVL.

The chain is built from TRBV28 and TRBJ1-5; possibly TRBD1 for D (6 bases). There are 14 residues in the CDR3. Trimming left V 5 bases short and J 4 bases short, with 12 bases between. CDR1 is MDHEN, CDR2 SYDVKM, per germline. In DNA form, the CDR3 reads TGTGCCAGCAGTACACAGGGTTCTAATCAGCCCCAGCATTTT. Amino acids: CASSTQGSNQPQHF. Variable domain in full (rest from reference TRBV28 and TRBJ1-5): DVKVTQSSRYLVKRTGEKVFLECVQDMDHENMFWYRQDPGLGLRLIYFSYDVKMKEKGDIPEGYSVSREKKERFSLILESASTNQTSMYLCASSTQGSNQPQHFGDGTRLSIL.

V gene TRBV6-1 combines with J gene TRBJ2-7; no reliable D call. Germline V CDR1 and CDR2: MNHNS, SASEGT. The CDR3 is 13 residues long. Trimming cost V 2 bases and J 3 bases, with 8 bases left between them. The CDR3 spells CASSENNGYEQYF. The CDR3 DNA reads as TGTGCCAGCAGTGAAAATAATGGCTACGAGCAGTACTTC.

The J gene is TRBJ1-3, the V gene TRBV4-3; D remains ambiguous. Germline V CDR1 and CDR2: LGHNA, YSLEER. The CDR3 is 14 amino acids. Trimming pared 0 bases from V and 4 bases from J, leaving 7 bases between. The CDR3: CASSQDSYGNTIYF. DNA of the CDR3: TGCGCCAGCAGCCAAGACTCCTACGGAAACACCATATATTTT.

The rearrangement uses TRBV28 and TRBJ2-3, with 8 bases fitting TRBD1. This CDR3 spans 15 amino acids. The V gene's germline CDR1 is MDHEN and CDR2 SYDVKM. J gave up 0 bases and V 5 bases, and 4 bases lay outside the gene matches. The CDR3 nucleotides are TGTGCCAGCAGTCCCGGGACAGGCAGCACAGATACGCAGTATTTT. Encoded protein: CASSPGTGSTDTQYF. The full variable domain, with the rest looked up from reference TRBV28 and TRBJ2-3, is DVKVTQSSRYLVKRTGEKVFLECVQDMDHENMFWYRQDPGLGLRLIYFSYDVKMKEKGDIPEGYSVSREKKERFSLILESASTNQTSMYLCASSPGTGSTDTQYFGPGTRLTVL.

The chain joins TRBV21-1 to TRBJ2-4; the D call in the table, TRBD2, was not verified against the DNA. TRBV21-1 counts as a pseudogene. CDR3 size: 15 residues. The CDR3 region has the DNA TGTGCCAGCACCCGAGGCGGGAGGGCCCTCGGCATTCAGTACTTC. Translating it yields CASTRGGRALGIQYF.

J is TRBJ2-1 and V is TRBV13; D is perhaps TRBD1 (10 bases). CDR1 PRHDT and CDR2 FYEKMQ come from the germline V gene (reference sequence). Trimming cost V 7 bases and J 8 bases, with 45 bases left between them. This CDR3 is built from 23 residues. CDR3 nucleotides: TGTGCCAGCACCCGAGCGGACAGGGGGTTTCGAGAGCGGGAGGACCCCGCGGCCTATGAGCAGTTCTTC. Protein sequence: CASTRADRGFREREDPAAYEQFF.

The genes are TRBV7-2 and TRBJ2-3; TRBD2 is a possible D gene (5 bases). The CDR3 totals 15 residues. CDR1 is SGHTA, CDR2 FQGNSA, per germline. V was shortened by 6 bases and J by 2 bases, with 15 bases between the two germline ends. The CDR3 loop is CASSSQGLFTDTQYF. CDR3 sequence (DNA): TGTGCCAGCAGTTCACAAGGACTGTTCACAGATACGCAGTATTTT.

A single count supports this clone. V is TRBV28 and J is TRBJ2-3; D possibly corresponds to TRBD1 (5 bases). CDR1 is MDHEN, CDR2 SYDVKM, per germline. V was clipped by 6 bases and J by 0 bases, with 10 bases between them. The CDR3 sequence is 14 residues long. CDR3 amino acids: CASSVGASTDTQYF. The CDR3 DNA follows: TGTGCCAGCAGCGTAGGGGCTAGCACAGATACGCAGTATTTT.

The chain has TRBV4-1 and TRBJ2-5, with D possibly being TRBD2 (6 bases). The V end was cut by 3 bases, the J end by 3 bases, with 17 bases between. CDR3 length equals 16 residues. Per germline, CDR1 MGHRA and CDR2 YSYEKL. CDR3 nucleotide sequence: TGCGCCAGCAGCCATCCTGGGGAGGAGGGAAAAGAGACCCAGTACTTC. Protein: CASSHPGEEGKETQYF.

The chain joins TRBV9 to TRBJ1-1; D gene unclear. Between the trimmed V and J ends, which lost 7 bases and 4 bases, there was a span of 17 bases. Germline CDR1 SGDLS, CDR2 YYNGEE. CDR3 size: 14 residues. The chain's CDR3 is CASRPGILTTEAFF. The CDR3 bases are TGTGCCAGCCGTCCGGGGATCCTAACCACTGAAGCTTTCTTT.

CDR3: CASSEASATYNEQFF. The CDR3 region has the DNA TGTGCCAGCAGTGAAGCGAGCGCTACCTACAATGAGCAGTTCTTC. This rearrangement joins TRBV2 to TRBJ2-1; D is unclear. V was shortened by 0 bases and J by 2 bases, with 8 bases between the two germline ends. Germline assignment: CDR1 SNHLY and CDR2 FYNNEI. CDR3 length equals 15 residues. Supplemented by reference TRBV2 and TRBJ2-1, the full variable domain reads EPEVTQTPSHQVTQMGQEVILRCVPISNHLYFYWYRQILGQKVEFLVSFYNNEISEKSEIFDDQFSVERPDGSNFTLKIRSTKLEDSAMYFCASSEASATYNEQFFGPGTRLTVL.

The chain links TRBV28 to TRBJ1-5; no definite D call. Trimming took 5 bases from V and 4 from J, leaving 12 bases between them. CDR1 MDHEN and CDR2 SYDVKM come from the germline V gene. This CDR3 contains 14 residues. The CDR3 sequence: CASSALQRNQPQHF. The CDR3 bases are TGTGCCAGCAGTGCCCTTCAACGGAATCAGCCCCAGCATTTT.

The chain recombines TRBV14 with TRBJ2-5; 7 bases map to TRBD1. The V and J ends lost 4 bases and 2 bases, in that order; junction bases with no gene match: 4. This CDR3 spans 14 amino acids. CDR1 is SGHDN, CDR2 FVKESK, per germline. Written as DNA, the CDR3 is TGTGCCAGCAGCCGATGGGGACAGCAAGAGACCCAGTACTTC. It is translated as CASSRWGQQETQYF.

The chain joins TRBV7-8 to TRBJ1-1, with 7 bases lining up with TRBD1. Germline V gives CDR1 SGHVS, CDR2 FQNEAQ. This CDR3 is built from 14 residues. The J segment lost 0 bases and the V segment lost 5 bases, leaving 3 bases of the junction unmatched. CDR3 nucleotides: TGTGCCAGCAGCGGGGGACAGATGAACACTGAAGCTTTCTTT. Translating gives CASSGGQMNTEAFF.

The J gene is TRBJ2-5, the V gene TRBV11-1, with D unresolved. The ends were cut back, 4 bases at V and 0 bases at J, with 15 bases in the middle. The CDR3 is made up of 16 amino acids. Germline CDR1 SGHAT, CDR2 FQDESV (reference sequence). CDR3 sequence: CASSSTFHQNQETQYF. The CDR3 DNA follows: TGTGCCAGCAGCTCCACTTTCCACCAGAACCAAGAGACCCAGTACTTC.

This chain links TRBV29-1 with TRBJ1-1, with 10 positions matching TRBD1. The V segment lost 6 bases and the J segment 3 bases; nucleotides outside the gene matches: 7. CDR1 is SQVTM, CDR2 ANQGSEA, per germline. The CDR3 has 14 amino acids. CDR3: CSVKRQGAYTEAFF. The CDR3 region has the DNA TGCAGCGTAAAAAGACAGGGGGCCTACACTGAAGCTTTCTTT.

The rearrangement uses TRBV4-1 and TRBJ2-7; D call uncertain. The V gene lost 4 bases and the J gene lost 3 bases, with 10 bases spanning the gap. Per germline, CDR1 MGHRA and CDR2 YSYEKL. This CDR3 contains 13 residues. CDR3 residues: CASSLQDGYEQYF. In DNA form, the CDR3 reads TGCGCCAGCAGCCTCCAGGACGGCTACGAGCAGTACTTC.

The gene calls are TRBV5-1 and TRBJ1-1; D ambiguous. V lost 4 bases and J 1 base, leaving 8 bases between the germline ends. The germline V gene encodes CDR1 SGHRS and CDR2 YFSETQ. This CDR3 spans 13 amino acids. The CDR3 coding sequence is TGCGCCAGCAGCCAAAACAGGAACACTGAAGCTTTCTTT. Encoded protein: CASSQNRNTEAFF.

This sequence joins TRBV18 and TRBJ2-2; 7 positions agree with TRBD1. Germline loops: CDR1 KGHSH, CDR2 LQKENI. The CDR3 spans 15 residues. Unmatched junction bases numbered 2, after V lost 2 bases and J lost 2 bases. CDR3 loop: CASSPGTDNTGELFF. DNA of the CDR3: TGTGCCAGCTCACCAGGGACAGATAACACCGGGGAGCTGTTTTTT.

This clone was counted only a few times. The chain joins TRBV4-1 to TRBJ1-6; 8 bases are a match to TRBD1. Germline trimming cut 6 bases from V and 4 bases from J; bases unmatched to any gene: 5. The CDR3 length is 15 residues. CDR1 MGHRA and CDR2 YSYEKL come from the germline V gene. The CDR3 loop reads CASRPWTGYNSPLHF. As DNA, the CDR3 is TGCGCCAGCAGACCCTGGACAGGGTATAATTCACCCCTCCACTTT.

The rearrangement uses TRBV5-1 and TRBJ2-3, with 9 positions matching TRBD2. J was trimmed by 0 bases and V by 1 base; bases with no gene match: 3. This CDR3 is 16 amino acids long. Germline loops: CDR1 SGHRS, CDR2 YFSETQ. CDR3 in DNA: TGCGCCAGCAGCTTGCTAGCGGGGACCAGCACAGATACGCAGTATTTT. It is translated as CASSLLAGTSTDTQYF.

The chain uses TRBV19 and TRBJ1-2, with D tentatively TRBD1 (5 bases). Trimming removed 5 bases at V and 8 bases at J, with 18 bases between. The germline gives CDR1 LNHDA, CDR2 SQIVND (reference sequence). The length of the CDR3 is 14 residues. This CDR3 is CASSVRDGVTGYTF. The DNA of the CDR3 is TGTGCCAGTAGTGTACGGGACGGAGTAACAGGCTACACCTTC.

The rearrangement joins TRBV7-9 to TRBJ2-2; 8 nucleotides line up with TRBD2. The V gene end was trimmed by 4 bases and the J gene end by 7 bases; junction bases not matched to a gene: 11. This CDR3 comprises 16 residues. CDR1 is SEHNR and CDR2 is FQNEAQ in the germline V gene (reference sequence). The CDR3 sequence is CASSYVPGLVFGELFF. The CDR3 bases are TGTGCCAGCAGCTACGTCCCGGGACTAGTTTTCGGGGAGCTGTTTTTT.